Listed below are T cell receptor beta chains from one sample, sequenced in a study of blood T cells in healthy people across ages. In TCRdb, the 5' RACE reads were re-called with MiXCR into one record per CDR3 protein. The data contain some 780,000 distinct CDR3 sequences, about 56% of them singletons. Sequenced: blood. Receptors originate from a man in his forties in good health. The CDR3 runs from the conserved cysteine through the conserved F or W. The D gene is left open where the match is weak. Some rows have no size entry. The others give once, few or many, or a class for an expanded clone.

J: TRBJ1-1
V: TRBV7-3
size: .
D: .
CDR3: CASSANAMWEEAFF

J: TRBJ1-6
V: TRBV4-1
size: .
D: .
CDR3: CASSQETTTGFNSPLHF

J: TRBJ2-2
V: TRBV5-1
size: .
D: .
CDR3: CASSERQDLNTGELFF

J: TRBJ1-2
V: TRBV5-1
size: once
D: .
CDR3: CASSSEGNPNYGYTF

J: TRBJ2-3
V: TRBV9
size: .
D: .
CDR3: CASSVVAENSDTQYF

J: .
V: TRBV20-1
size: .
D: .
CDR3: CSASLGASTRETQYF

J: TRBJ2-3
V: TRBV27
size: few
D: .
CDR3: CASSLTRTATDTQYF

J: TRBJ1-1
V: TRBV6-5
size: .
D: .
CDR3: CASSTLPNTEAFF

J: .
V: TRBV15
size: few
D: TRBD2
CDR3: CATSRTSGVNNEQYF

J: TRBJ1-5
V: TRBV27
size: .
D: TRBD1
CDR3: CASSLWRQGASNQPQHF

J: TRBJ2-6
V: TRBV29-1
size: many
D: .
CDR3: CSASVGANVLTF

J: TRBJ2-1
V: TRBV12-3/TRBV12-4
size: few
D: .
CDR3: CASSLDGKGWYEQFF

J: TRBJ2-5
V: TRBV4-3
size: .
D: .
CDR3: CASSQVATETQYF

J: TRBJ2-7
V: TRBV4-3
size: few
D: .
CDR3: CASSQASGYEQYF

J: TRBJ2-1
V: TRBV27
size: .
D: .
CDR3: CASSLSRRHEQFF